Listed here are 16 T cell receptor beta chains from one sample, sequenced in a study of shared clonotypes between healthy human individuals. The protocol was immunoSEQ multiplex PCR, while the TCRdb copy is restricted to in-frame clones and leaves out a portion. Among roughly 2.2 million clones listed, approximately 93% were seen once. Source material: naive CD4+ T cells from PBMCs. Subset described: CD45RA+ positively selected. These receptors all come from a man between 18 and 35 years old in good health. Some clones in this sample may be carry-over from other donors' samples.

About this clone itself: Other DNA sequences within the sample encode an identical CDR3. The gene calls are TRBV2 and TRBJ2-3; TRBD1 matches at 8 bases. The CDR3 consists of 15 residues. The junction had 7 bases not matched to a gene; V was cut back by 5 bases and J by 3 bases. Germline V gene sequence: CDR1 SNHLY, CDR2 FYNNEI. The CDR3 loop reads CASSFRDRSTDTQYF. The CDR3 DNA reads as TGTGCCAGCAGTTTCCGGGACAGGTCGACAGATACGCAGTATTTT.

The rearrangement links TRBV21-1 to TRBJ1-1; TRBD1 reflects the table's D call only, with no check against the DNA. TRBV21-1 is described as a pseudogene. CDR3 size: 16 residues. CDR3 DNA: TGTGCCAGCAGCAAAGCGTTGGGGCACCTCAAGCGAGGAGCTTTCTTT. Amino acids: CASSKALGHLKRGAFF.

The chain has TRBV5-6 and TRBJ1-2; D uncertain. Germline V lookup: CDR1 SGHDT, CDR2 YYEEEE. Deletions cut 0 bases from V and 1 base from J, with 1 base between. The CDR3 is 12 residues long. As DNA, the CDR3 is TGTGCCAGCAGCTTGGTTAACTATGGCTACACCTTC. Protein sequence: CASSLVNYGYTF.

The V call is TRBV19, the J call TRBJ2-3, with D possibly being TRBD1 or TRBD2 (5 bases each). The CDR3 runs to 14 residues. With 6 bases removed from V and 2 bases from J, the gap between germline ends came to 12 bases. Germline V gene sequence: CDR1 LNHDA, CDR2 SQIVND (reference sequence). Written as DNA, the CDR3 is TGTGCCAGTAGCCGGGGACGGACCACAGATACGCAGTATTTT. Amino acids: CASSRGRTTDTQYF.

On this clone: The sample has other DNA sequences that encode this CDR3 too. This chain connects TRBV20-1 to TRBJ1-2, with D uncertain. Germline V gene sequence: CDR1 DFQATT, CDR2 SNEGSKA (reference sequence). The length of the CDR3 is 11 residues. V shed 3 bases and J shed 8 bases, with 10 bases lying between them. The CDR3 spells CSARTGGGYTF. CDR3 DNA: TGCAGTGCTAGGACGGGCGGGGGCTACACCTTC.

Concerning this clone: Other DNA sequences from this sample encode an identical CDR3 as well. This chain uses TRBV5-1 with TRBJ2-2; TRBD2 agrees at 8 bases. This CDR3 has 16 amino acids. CDR1 and CDR2 from the germline V gene are SGHRS and YFSETQ. Trimming cost V 2 bases and J 0 bases; bases outside gene matches: 3. CDR3 sequence (DNA): TGCGCCAGCAGCTTCCTAGCGGGCGCGAACACCGGGGAGCTGTTTTTT. This gives the protein CASSFLAGANTGELFF.

DNA of the CDR3: TGCAGCGGAGCTGGGAGTGCGGACTACAATGAGCAGTTCTTC. Translation: CSGAGSADYNEQFF. The rearrangement uses TRBV29-1 and TRBJ2-1; maybe TRBD2 (5 bases). Trimming stripped 7 bases from V and 3 bases from J, with 16 bases between. The CDR3 has 14 amino acids. Germline CDR1 SQVTM, CDR2 ANQGSEA.

This chain links TRBV6-5 with TRBJ2-1, with unresolved D. With 6 bases removed from V and 2 bases from J, the gap between germline ends came to 8 bases. The CDR3 totals 13 residues. Germline loops: CDR1 MNHEY, CDR2 SVGAGI. The CDR3 sequence is CASRFQTYNEQFF. Here the CDR3 DNA reads TGTGCCAGCAGATTCCAGACCTACAATGAGCAGTTCTTC.

The chain links TRBV5-1 to TRBJ2-3; no reliable D call. This CDR3 comprises 13 residues. Trimming shortened V by 7 bases and J by 2 bases, and 11 bases separated the two germline ends. Germline CDR1 reads SGHRS; CDR2 reads YFSETQ. The CDR3 DNA follows: TGCGCCAGCGGCAATGAAGTCACAGATACGCAGTATTTT. The encoded protein is CASGNEVTDTQYF.

V is TRBV19 and J is TRBJ1-5; no definite D call. Between the trimmed V and J ends, which lost 5 bases and 2 bases, there was a span of 13 bases. Per germline, CDR1 LNHDA and CDR2 SQIVND (reference sequence). This CDR3 has 15 residues. CDR3 region: CASSYTVRGNQPQHF. CDR3 bases: TGTGCCAGTAGTTATACGGTGCGTGGCAATCAGCCCCAGCATTTT.

The V gene is TRBV30, the J gene TRBJ2-7; 9 bases agree with TRBD1. The germline gives CDR1 GTSNPN, CDR2 SVGIG (reference sequence). The ends lost 4 bases at V and 6 bases at J; junction bases unmatched: 7. This CDR3 contains 13 residues. In DNA form, the CDR3 reads TGTGCCTGGACCCCGGACAGGGGCGGCGAGCAGTACTTC. It is translated as CAWTPDRGGEQYF.

This chain joins TRBV28 and TRBJ1-1, with D unclear. CDR1 is MDHEN and CDR2 is SYDVKM in the germline V gene. Trimming stripped 5 bases from V and 7 bases from J, with 14 bases between. The CDR3 sequence is 13 residues long. The CDR3 is CASSLSPRGEAFF. CDR3 coding DNA: TGTGCCAGCAGTCTAAGTCCACGGGGTGAAGCTTTCTTT.

This clone has a single count. This specimen includes other DNA sequences encoding the same CDR3. The chain couples TRBV29-1 to TRBJ2-5; D is unclear. This CDR3 comprises 13 residues. In germline, CDR1 is SQVTM, CDR2 ANQGSEA. V was clipped by 5 bases and J by 2 bases, with 12 bases between them. This CDR3 is CSVTGRYQETQYF. CDR3 coding DNA: TGCAGCGTTACCGGACGGTATCAAGAGACCCAGTACTTC.

The CDR3 sequence is CASSWAPETQYF. The CDR3 DNA follows: TGCGCCAGCAGCTGGGCTCCAGAGACCCAGTACTTC. V gene TRBV5-1 combines with J gene TRBJ2-5; D gene ambiguous. Germline V gives CDR1 SGHRS, CDR2 YFSETQ. The CDR3 has 12 amino acids. The V gene lost 3 bases and the J gene lost 4 bases, with 7 bases spanning the gap. Together with reference TRBV5-1 and TRBJ2-5, the CDR3 gives the full variable domain: KAGVTQTPRYLIKTRGQQVTLSCSPISGHRSVSWYQQTPGQGLQFLFEYFSETQRNKGNFPGRFSGRQFSNSRSEMNVSTLELGDSALYLCASSWAPETQYFGPGTRLLVL.

V gene TRBV21-1 combines with J gene TRBJ1-5; the table's D call, TRBD1, was not checked against the DNA. TRBV21-1 represents a pseudogene. This CDR3 spans 15 amino acids. The CDR3 loop reads CASSKSPGHNQPQHF. The CDR3 region has the DNA TGTGCCAGCAGCAAATCCCCGGGACACAATCAGCCCCAGCATTTT.

V gene TRBV2 combines with J gene TRBJ2-2; D is perhaps TRBD1 (5 bases). V was shortened by 4 bases and J by 6 bases, with 12 bases between the two germline ends. The germline V gene has CDR1 SNHLY and CDR2 FYNNEI. This CDR3 is built from 14 residues. The chain's CDR3 is CASSVNRLSGELFF. The CDR3 DNA is TGTGCCAGCAGTGTAAACAGGTTATCCGGGGAGCTGTTTTTT.